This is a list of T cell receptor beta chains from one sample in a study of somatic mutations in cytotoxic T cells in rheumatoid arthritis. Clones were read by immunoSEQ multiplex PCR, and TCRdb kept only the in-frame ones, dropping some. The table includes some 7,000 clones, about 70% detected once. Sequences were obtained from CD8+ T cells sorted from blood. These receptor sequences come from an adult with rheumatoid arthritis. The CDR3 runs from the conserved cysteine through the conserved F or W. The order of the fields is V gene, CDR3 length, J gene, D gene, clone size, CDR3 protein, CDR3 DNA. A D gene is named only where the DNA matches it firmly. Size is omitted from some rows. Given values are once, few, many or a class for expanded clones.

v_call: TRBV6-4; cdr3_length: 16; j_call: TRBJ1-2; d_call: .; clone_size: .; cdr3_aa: CASSDTPQAHYYGYTF; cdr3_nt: TGTGCCAGCAGTGATACCCCACAGGCCCACTACTATGGCTACACCTTC
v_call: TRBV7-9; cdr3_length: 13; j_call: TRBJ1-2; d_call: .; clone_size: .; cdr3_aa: CASSLGGNYGYTF; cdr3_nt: TGTGCCAGCAGCCTAGGAGGAAACTATGGCTACACCTTC
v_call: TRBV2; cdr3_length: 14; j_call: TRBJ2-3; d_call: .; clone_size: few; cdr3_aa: CASSDINIGDTQYF; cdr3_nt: TGTGCCAGCAGTGACATCAATATTGGGGATACGCAGTATTTT
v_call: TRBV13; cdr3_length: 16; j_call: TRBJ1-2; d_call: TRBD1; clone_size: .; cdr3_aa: CASSLRPRQGVDGYTF; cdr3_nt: TGTGCCAGCAGCTTAAGGCCGAGACAGGGGGTTGATGGCTACACCTTC
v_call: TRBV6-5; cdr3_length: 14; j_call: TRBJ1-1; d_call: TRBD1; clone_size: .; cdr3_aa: CASSGGQGGLEAFF; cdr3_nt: TGTGCCAGCAGTGGGGGACAGGGTGGGTTGGAAGCTTTCTTT
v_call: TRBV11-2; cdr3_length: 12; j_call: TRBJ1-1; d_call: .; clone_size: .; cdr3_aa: CASSFPLLEAFF; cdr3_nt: TGTGCCAGCAGCTTTCCGCTGCTAGAAGCTTTCTTT
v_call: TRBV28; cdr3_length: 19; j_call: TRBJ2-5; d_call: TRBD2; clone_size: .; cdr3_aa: CASSRWAEIAGGFQETQYF; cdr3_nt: TGTGCCAGCAGTCGATGGGCGGAGATAGCGGGAGGGTTCCAAGAGACCCAGTACTTC
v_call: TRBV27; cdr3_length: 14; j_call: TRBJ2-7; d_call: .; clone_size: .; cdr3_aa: CASSLLSPSYEQYF; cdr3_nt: TGTGCCAGCAGTCTCTTATCCCCCTCCTACGAGCAGTACTTC
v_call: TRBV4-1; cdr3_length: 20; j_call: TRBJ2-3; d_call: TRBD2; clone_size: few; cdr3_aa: CASSQDPPAGSGGFTDTQYF; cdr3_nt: TGCGCCAGCAGCCAAGATCCCCCGGCAGGTAGCGGGGGATTCACAGATACGCAGTATTTT
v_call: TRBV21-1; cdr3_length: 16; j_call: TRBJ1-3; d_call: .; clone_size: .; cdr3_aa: CASSPRKADSGNTIYF; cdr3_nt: TGTGCCAGCAGCCCGCGAAAGGCCGACTCTGGAAACACCATATATTTT